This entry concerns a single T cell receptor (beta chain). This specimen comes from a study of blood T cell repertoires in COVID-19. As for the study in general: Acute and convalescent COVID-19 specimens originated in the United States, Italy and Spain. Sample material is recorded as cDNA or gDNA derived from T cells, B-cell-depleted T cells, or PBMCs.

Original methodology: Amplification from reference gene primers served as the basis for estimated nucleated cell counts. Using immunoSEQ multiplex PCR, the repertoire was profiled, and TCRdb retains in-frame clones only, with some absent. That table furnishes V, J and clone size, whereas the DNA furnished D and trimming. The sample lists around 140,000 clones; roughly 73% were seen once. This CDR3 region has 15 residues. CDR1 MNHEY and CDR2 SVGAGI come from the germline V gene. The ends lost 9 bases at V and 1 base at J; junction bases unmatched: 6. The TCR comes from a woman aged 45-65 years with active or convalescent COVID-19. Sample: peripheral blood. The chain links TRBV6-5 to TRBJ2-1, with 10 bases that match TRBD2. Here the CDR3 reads CASSLAGDSYNEQFF. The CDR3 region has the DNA TGTGCCAGTAGTCTAGCGGGAGATTCCTACAATGAGCAGTTCTTC.